The present TCR beta chain was sequenced within a study of blood T cell repertoires in COVID-19. About the research overall: T cells, B-cell-depleted T cells, or PBMCs supplied cDNA or gDNA.

Per the original data handling: Amplified reference gene primers provided the basis for estimating nucleated cell counts. Libraries were prepared by immunoSEQ multiplex PCR; TCRdb keeps only in-frame clonotypes and omits some of them. Clonal size and the V and J genes are those of that table, whereas D and trimming came from the DNA. The sample shows roughly 380,000 clones, 88% of them seen only once. Participant ages covered 18 to 89 years across about 22 US areas. This CDR3 has 15 residues. Germline V CDR1 and CDR2: MNHEY, SVGAGI. Trimming took 6 bases from V and 2 from J; bases not matched to a gene: 6.

This TCR was recovered from a woman in her twenties or thirties who had been exposed to COVID-19. The chain combines TRBV6-5 with TRBJ2-7; 11 bases are shared with TRBD1. The sample comprised PBMCs or T cells enriched from blood (not recorded which). CDR3 sequence (DNA): TGTGCCAGCAGGTCCGCGGACAGGGGGCCCTACGAGCAGTACTTC. This sequence encodes CASRSADRGPYEQYF.